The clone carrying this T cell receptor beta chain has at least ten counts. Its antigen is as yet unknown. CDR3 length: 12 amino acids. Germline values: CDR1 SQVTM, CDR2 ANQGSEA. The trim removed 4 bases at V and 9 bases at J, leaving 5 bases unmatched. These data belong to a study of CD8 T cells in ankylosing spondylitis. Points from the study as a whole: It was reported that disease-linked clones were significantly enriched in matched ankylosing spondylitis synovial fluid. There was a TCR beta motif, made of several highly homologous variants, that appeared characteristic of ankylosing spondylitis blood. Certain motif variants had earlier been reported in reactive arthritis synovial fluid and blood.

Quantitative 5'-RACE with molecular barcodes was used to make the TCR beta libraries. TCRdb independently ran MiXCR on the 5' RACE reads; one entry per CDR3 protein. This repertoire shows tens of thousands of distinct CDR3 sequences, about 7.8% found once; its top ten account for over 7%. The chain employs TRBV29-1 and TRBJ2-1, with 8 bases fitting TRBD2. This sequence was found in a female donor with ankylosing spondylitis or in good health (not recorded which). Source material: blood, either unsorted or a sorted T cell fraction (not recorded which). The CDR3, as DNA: TGCAGCGTTGTAACGGGGGGGGGTGAGCAGTTCTTC. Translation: CSVVTGGGEQFF.